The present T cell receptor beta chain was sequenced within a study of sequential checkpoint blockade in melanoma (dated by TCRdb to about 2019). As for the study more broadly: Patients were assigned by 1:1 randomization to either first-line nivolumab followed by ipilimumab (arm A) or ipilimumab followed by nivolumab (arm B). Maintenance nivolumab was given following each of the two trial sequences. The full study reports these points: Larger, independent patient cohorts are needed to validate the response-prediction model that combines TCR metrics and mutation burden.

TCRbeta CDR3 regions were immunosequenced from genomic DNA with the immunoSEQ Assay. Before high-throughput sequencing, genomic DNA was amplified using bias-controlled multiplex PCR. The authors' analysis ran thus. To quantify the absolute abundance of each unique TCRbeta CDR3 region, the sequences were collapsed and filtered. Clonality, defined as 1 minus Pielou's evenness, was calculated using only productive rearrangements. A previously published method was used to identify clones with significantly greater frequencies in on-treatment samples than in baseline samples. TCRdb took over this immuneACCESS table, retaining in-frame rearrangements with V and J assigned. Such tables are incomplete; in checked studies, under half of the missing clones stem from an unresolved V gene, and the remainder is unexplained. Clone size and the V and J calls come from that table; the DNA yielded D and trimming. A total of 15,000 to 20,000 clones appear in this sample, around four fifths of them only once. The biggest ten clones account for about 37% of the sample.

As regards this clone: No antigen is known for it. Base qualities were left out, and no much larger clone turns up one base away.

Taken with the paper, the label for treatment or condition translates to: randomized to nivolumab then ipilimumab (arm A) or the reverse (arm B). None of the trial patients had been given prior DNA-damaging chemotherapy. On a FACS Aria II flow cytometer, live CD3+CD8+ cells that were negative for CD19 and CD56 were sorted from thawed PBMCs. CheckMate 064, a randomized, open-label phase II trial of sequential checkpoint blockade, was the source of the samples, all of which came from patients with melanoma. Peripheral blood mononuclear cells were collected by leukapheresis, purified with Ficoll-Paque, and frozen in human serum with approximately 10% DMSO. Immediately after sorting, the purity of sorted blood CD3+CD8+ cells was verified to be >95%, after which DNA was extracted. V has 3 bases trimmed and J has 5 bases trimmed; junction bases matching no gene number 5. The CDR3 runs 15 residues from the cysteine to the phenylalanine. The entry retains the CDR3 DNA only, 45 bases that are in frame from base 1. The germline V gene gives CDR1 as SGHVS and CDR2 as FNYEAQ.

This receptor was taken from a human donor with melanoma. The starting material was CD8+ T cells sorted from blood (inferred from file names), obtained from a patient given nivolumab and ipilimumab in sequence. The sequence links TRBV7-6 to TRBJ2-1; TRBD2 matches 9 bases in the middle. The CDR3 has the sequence CASSLVTSGNNEQFF. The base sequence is TGTGCCAGCAGCTTGGTGACTAGCGGAAACAATGAGCAGTTCTTC.